A single sample gave rise to the 22 T cell receptor beta chains below, sequenced in a study of blood T cell repertoires in COVID-19. Here immunoSEQ multiplex PCR was the method, and the copy in TCRdb shows in-frame clones only, minus some. The repertoire has about 40,000 clones, about four fifths of them found once; the top ten carry 24%. The sequenced sample consisted of peripheral blood. These receptor sequences come from a human donor with acute or convalescent COVID-19. The donor label of this sample is uncertain.

The J gene is TRBJ2-7, the V gene TRBV5-1; TRBD1 agrees at 9 bases. J lost 3 bases, V lost 4 bases, and 5 bases had no gene match. Germline CDR1 reads SGHRS; CDR2 reads YFSETQ. The CDR3 loop spans 14 amino acids. CDR3: CASSLDRGSYEQYF. In DNA, the CDR3 is TGCGCCAGCAGCCTAGACAGGGGGAGCTACGAGCAGTACTTC.

A remark on this clone: An end of the junction does not agree with germline; a read error may underlie this. This rearrangement joins TRBV7-7 to TRBJ2-1, with TRBD1 matching 8 bases. Germline loops: CDR1 SSHAT, CDR2 FNYEAQ (reference sequence). The CDR3 is made up of 15 amino acids. DNA of the CDR3: TGTGCTAGCAGCTTAGGACAGGGACACTACAATGAGCAGTTCTTC. As protein: CASSLGQGHYNEQFF.

CDR3 in amino acids: CASSRITSSNTGELFF. DNA for the CDR3: TGTGCCAGCAGTCGGATTACTAGCTCGAACACCGGGGAGCTGTTTTTT. J is TRBJ2-2 and V is TRBV6-6, with D perhaps matching TRBD2 (6 bases). The V gene's germline CDR1 is MNHNY and CDR2 SVGAGI (reference sequence). The germline V and J ends were trimmed by 5 bases and 0 bases, with 13 bases remaining between them. CDR3 length equals 16 residues.

The chain carries TRBV7-9 and TRBJ1-2; a weak D match, TRBD1 (5 bases). The V end was cut by 5 bases, the J end by 0 bases, with 13 bases between. Per the germline V gene, CDR1 is SEHNR and CDR2 is FQNEAQ (reference sequence). CDR3 length: 15 residues. DNA for the CDR3: TGTGCCAGCAGCCCCTACCTGACAGCTAACTATGGCTACACCTTC. Residues: CASSPYLTANYGYTF.

This sequence joins TRBV10-3 and TRBJ1-1; 9 bases fit TRBD1. V shed 9 bases, J shed 4 bases, and the junction held 6 bases outside the gene matches. The CDR3 is 13 amino acids. Germline-derived CDR1 and CDR2 are ENHRY and SYGVKD. The CDR3 DNA sequence: TGTGCCATTCTCCGGGACAGGGCCACTGAAGCTTTCTTT. Amino acids: CAILRDRATEAFF.

The CDR3 region is CASTRDSKDTDTQYF. The CDR3 DNA reads TGCGCCAGCACCCGGGACAGCAAGGACACAGATACGCAGTATTTT. The gene calls are TRBV10-1 and TRBJ2-3; 7 nucleotides match TRBD1. This CDR3 has 15 residues. CDR1 is WNHNN and CDR2 is SYGVQD in the germline V gene (reference sequence). The V segment lost 7 bases and the J segment 2 bases; nucleotides outside the gene matches: 9.

The rearrangement uses TRBV25-1 and TRBJ1-6; 8 bases map to TRBD1. Germline loops: CDR1 MGHDK, CDR2 SYGVNS. The V gene end was trimmed by 5 bases and the J gene end by 10 bases; junction bases not matched to a gene: 13. The CDR3 totals 16 residues. The CDR3 DNA follows: TGTGCCAGCAGTTCTGGGGGGGACAGGACGTGGTCACCCCTCCACTTT. It translates to CASSSGGDRTWSPLHF. Combining the CDR3 with reference TRBV25-1 and TRBJ1-6 gives the whole variable domain EADIYQTPRYLVIGTGKKITLECSQTMGHDKMYWYQQDPGMELHLIHYSYGVNSTEKGDLSSESTVSRIRTEHFPLTLESARPSHTSQYLCASSSGGDRTWSPLHFGNGTRLTVT.

The rearrangement joins TRBV4-1 to TRBJ2-2; maybe TRBD2 (7 bases). The CDR3 runs to 15 residues. CDR1 and CDR2 (germline): MGHRA, YSYEKL. V was cut by 0 bases and J by 9 bases, with 14 bases left in between. The CDR3: CASSQEGGVLRELFF. The CDR3 DNA sequence: TGCGCCAGCAGCCAAGAAGGGGGGGTACTTAGGGAGCTGTTTTTT.

This chain connects TRBV18 to TRBJ2-5; D gene uncertain. V was trimmed by 3 bases and J by 3 bases, leaving 2 bases between them. Germline V gene lookup returns CDR1 KGHSH and CDR2 LQKENI. The CDR3 loop spans 11 amino acids. The CDR3 sequence is CASSPKETQYF. CDR3 coding DNA: TGTGCCAGCTCACCTAAAGAGACCCAGTACTTC.

This sequence joins TRBV14 and TRBJ2-7, with D tentatively TRBD2 (6 bases). CDR3 size: 14 residues. Trimming took off 0 bases at V and 0 bases at J, with 6 bases between the two ends. CDR1 is SGHDN and CDR2 is FVKESK in the germline V gene. This CDR3 reads CASSQDSGSYEQYF. The CDR3 DNA follows: TGTGCCAGCAGCCAAGATAGCGGCTCCTACGAGCAGTACTTC. The variable domain in full, with the rest retrieved from reference TRBV14 and TRBJ2-7, is EAGVTQFPSHSVIEKGQTVTLRCDPISGHDNLYWYRRVMGKEIKFLLHFVKESKQDESGMPNNRFLAERTGGTYSTLKVQPAELEDSGVYFCASSQDSGSYEQYFGPGTRLTVT.

The rearrangement joins TRBV6-5 to TRBJ1-1; TRBD1 agrees at 8 bases. The germline gives CDR1 MNHEY, CDR2 SVGAGI. The CDR3 runs 15 residues. V shed 5 bases and J 6 bases; nucleotides not matched to a gene: 11. In DNA form, the CDR3 reads TGTGCCAGCAGTACTCTCAGACAGGGGACGGCTGAAGCTTTCTTT. Its translation: CASSTLRQGTAEAFF.

The chain is built from TRBV5-6 and TRBJ2-3; 8 positions agree with TRBD2. CDR1 is SGHDT and CDR2 is YYEEEE in the germline V gene. V was pared by 5 bases and J by 2 bases, with 7 bases of the junction left unmatched. This CDR3 has 15 residues. The CDR3 loop is CASSLGLGDTDTQYF. In DNA, the CDR3 is TGTGCCAGCAGTCTGGGACTAGGAGACACAGATACGCAGTATTTT.

The rearrangement joins TRBV4-1 to TRBJ2-7; 10 nucleotides align to TRBD2. The CDR3 contains 16 residues. V dropped 1 base and J dropped 4; count of bases not matched to a gene: 7. CDR1 and CDR2 (germline): MGHRA, YSYEKL. This CDR3 is CASSQAGLAALYEQYF. For the CDR3, the DNA is TGCGCCAGCAGCCAAGCAGGACTAGCGGCCCTTTACGAGCAGTACTTC.

The sample holds a few counts of this clone. The chain combines TRBV18 with TRBJ2-7; 7 nucleotides match TRBD2. The CDR3 sequence is 16 residues long. CDR1 and CDR2 (germline): KGHSH, LQKENI. The ends lost 3 bases at V and 4 bases at J; junction bases unmatched: 12. CDR3: CASSPSKSGKVYEQYF. CDR3 nucleotide sequence: TGTGCCAGCTCACCTTCGAAGAGCGGGAAGGTGTACGAGCAGTACTTC. Combining the CDR3 with reference TRBV18 and TRBJ2-7 gives the whole variable domain NAGVMQNPRHLVRRRGQEARLRCSPMKGHSHVYWYRQLPEEGLKFMVYLQKENIIDESGMPKERFSAEFPKEGPSILRIQQVVRGDSAAYFCASSPSKSGKVYEQYFGPGTRLTVT.

The chain joins TRBV10-2 to TRBJ2-7; D remains unclear. Germline V lookup: CDR1 WSHSY, CDR2 SAAADI. The CDR3 runs 14 residues. The germline V and J ends were trimmed by 7 bases and 2 bases, with 15 bases remaining between them. CDR3: CASKERLTAYEQYF. In DNA, the CDR3 is TGCGCCAGCAAAGAGCGTTTAACGGCCTACGAGCAGTACTTC.

This clone came up a few times. The chain combines TRBV5-1 with TRBJ1-1, with 9 nucleotides matching TRBD1. J gave up 5 bases and V 5 bases, and 19 bases lay outside the gene matches. The CDR3 extends over 18 amino acids. From germline, CDR1 is SGHRS and CDR2 YFSETQ. The CDR3 DNA is TGCGCCAGCAGTTACCTCCTAAGATCACCGGACAGGGGAACTGAAGCTTTCTTT. As protein: CASSYLLRSPDRGTEAFF.

V usage is TRBV7-3 and J usage is TRBJ2-1; 12 bases fit TRBD2. The germline V gene encodes CDR1 SGHTA and CDR2 FQGTGA. After removal of 5 bases from V and 8 bases from J, the junction contained 7 bases not matched to a gene. CDR3 length: 15 amino acids. CDR3 coding DNA: TGTGCCAGCAGCAAAGGACTAGCGGGATCTGATGAGCAGTTCTTC. Translation: CASSKGLAGSDEQFF.

This chain joins TRBV12-1 and TRBJ1-2; no check of the table's D call, TRBD1, against the DNA was made. TRBV12-1 is a known pseudogene. The CDR3 extends over 16 amino acids. The CDR3 spells CASSPPDRPKAYGYTF. Here the CDR3 DNA reads TGTGCCAGCAGCCCCCCCGACAGGCCGAAGGCCTATGGCTACACCTTC.

The V call is TRBV29-1, the J call TRBJ2-2; D possibly corresponds to TRBD2 (5 bases). Trimming removed 7 bases from V and 5 bases from J, with 23 bases in between. Germline V CDR1 and CDR2: SQVTM, ANQGSEA. This CDR3 is built from 16 residues. CDR3 coding DNA: TGCAGCGCCAAAAAGGCGGGCCTCGGTAGGACCGGGGAGCTGTTTTTT. As protein: CSAKKAGLGRTGELFF.

The chain is built from TRBV11-1 and TRBJ2-7, with 9 bases matching TRBD1. The CDR3 has 15 amino acids. Trimming at V came to 5 bases and at J to 3 bases, leaving 8 bases not matched to a gene. CDR1 and CDR2 (germline): SGHAT, FQDESV (reference sequence). This chain's CDR3 is CASSIDRGKFYEQYF. The DNA of the CDR3 is TGTGCCAGCAGCATCGACAGGGGGAAATTCTACGAGCAGTACTTC.

The gene calls are TRBV7-3 and TRBJ2-7; D might be TRBD2 (5 bases). V shed 5 bases and J shed 0 bases, with 8 bases lying between them. CDR1 and CDR2 from the germline V gene are SGHTA and FQGTGA. The CDR3 has 13 amino acids. The DNA for the CDR3 is TGTGCCAGCAGCCTAGCTAGCTCCTACGAGCAGTACTTC. Translated, it gives CASSLASSYEQYF.

The CDR3 is CASRDDRGRYNEQFF. The CDR3 DNA reads as TGTGCCAGCAGGGACGACAGGGGGCGGTACAATGAGCAGTTCTTC. V is TRBV2 and J is TRBJ2-1; TRBD1 agrees at 10 bases. V gave up 6 bases and J gave up 4 bases; unmatched junction bases: 6. CDR3 size: 15 residues. CDR1 SNHLY and CDR2 FYNNEI come from the germline V gene.